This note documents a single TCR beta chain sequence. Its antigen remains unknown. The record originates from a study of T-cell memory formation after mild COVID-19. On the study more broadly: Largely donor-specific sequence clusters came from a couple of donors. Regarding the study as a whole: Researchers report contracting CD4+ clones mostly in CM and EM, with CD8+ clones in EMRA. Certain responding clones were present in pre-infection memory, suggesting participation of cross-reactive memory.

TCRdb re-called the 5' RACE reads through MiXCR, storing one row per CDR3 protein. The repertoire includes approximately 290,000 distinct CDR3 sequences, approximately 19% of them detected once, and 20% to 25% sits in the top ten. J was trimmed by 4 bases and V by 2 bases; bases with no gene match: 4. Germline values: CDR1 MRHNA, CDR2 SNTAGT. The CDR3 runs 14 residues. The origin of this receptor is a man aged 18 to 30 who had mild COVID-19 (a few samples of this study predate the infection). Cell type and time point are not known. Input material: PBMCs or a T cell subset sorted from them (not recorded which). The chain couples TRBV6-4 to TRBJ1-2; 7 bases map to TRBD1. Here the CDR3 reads CASSDEGAGYGYTF. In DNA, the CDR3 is TGTGCCAGCAGTGACGAGGGGGCGGGCTATGGCTACACCTTC.